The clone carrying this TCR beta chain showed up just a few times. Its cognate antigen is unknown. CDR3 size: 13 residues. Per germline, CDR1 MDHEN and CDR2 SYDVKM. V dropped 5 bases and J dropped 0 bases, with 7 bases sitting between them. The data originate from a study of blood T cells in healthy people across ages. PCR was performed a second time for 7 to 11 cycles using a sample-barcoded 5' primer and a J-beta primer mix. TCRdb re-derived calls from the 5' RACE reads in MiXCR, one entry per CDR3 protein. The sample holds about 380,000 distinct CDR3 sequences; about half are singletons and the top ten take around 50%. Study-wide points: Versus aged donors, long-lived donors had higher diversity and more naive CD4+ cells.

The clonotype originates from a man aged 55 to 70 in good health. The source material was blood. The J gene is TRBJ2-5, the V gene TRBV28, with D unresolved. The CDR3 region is CASSIPYQETQYF. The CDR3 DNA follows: TGTGCCAGCAGTATCCCGTACCAAGAGACCCAGTACTTC. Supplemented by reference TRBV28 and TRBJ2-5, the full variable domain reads DVKVTQSSRYLVKRTGEKVFLECVQDMDHENMFWYRQDPGLGLRLIYFSYDVKMKEKGDIPEGYSVSREKKERFSLILESASTNQTSMYLCASSIPYQETQYFGPGTRLLVL.